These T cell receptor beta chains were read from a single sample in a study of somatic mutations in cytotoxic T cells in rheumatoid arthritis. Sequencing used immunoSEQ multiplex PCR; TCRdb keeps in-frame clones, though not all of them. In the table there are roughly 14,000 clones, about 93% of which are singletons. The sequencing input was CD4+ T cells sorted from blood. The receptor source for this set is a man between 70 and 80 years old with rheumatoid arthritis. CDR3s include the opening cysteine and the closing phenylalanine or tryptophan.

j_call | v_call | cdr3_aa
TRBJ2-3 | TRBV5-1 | CASSQDSSTDTQYF
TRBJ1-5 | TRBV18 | CASSPTYSNQPQHF
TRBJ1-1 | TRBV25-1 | CASSEYRGQMNTEAFF
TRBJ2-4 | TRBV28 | CATYAGGSQGKNIQYF
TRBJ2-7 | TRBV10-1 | CASSEPVYEQYF
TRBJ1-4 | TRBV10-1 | CASSRTGFRPGATNEKLFF
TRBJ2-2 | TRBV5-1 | CASSPYGPGELFF
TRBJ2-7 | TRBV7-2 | CASSSRDRGLQQYF
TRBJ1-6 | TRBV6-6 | CASNSYNSPLHF
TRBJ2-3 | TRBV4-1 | CASSPGTSGTDTQYF
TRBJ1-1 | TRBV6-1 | CASSEPGQGFGTEAFF
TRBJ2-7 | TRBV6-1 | CASTAGSREQYF
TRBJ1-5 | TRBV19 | CASSGQGSQPQHF
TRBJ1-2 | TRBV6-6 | CASSPGGQGDYGYTF
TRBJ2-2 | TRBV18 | CASSPRTTGQPGELFF
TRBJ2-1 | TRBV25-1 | CASRANPGQGDDNEQFF
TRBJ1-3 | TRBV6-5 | CASSYPKGQLYF
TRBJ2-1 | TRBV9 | CASSVAGTTYNEQFF